Reported below is one TCR beta chain. This clonotype was picked up many times. It has no known antigen specificity. Base qualities were left out, and no much larger clone turns up one base away. These data are taken from a study of blood T cells in healthy people across ages (dated by TCRdb to the mid-2010s). The study in broad terms: In model experiments, template switching captured about one uniquely barcoded TCR beta cDNA molecule for every two T cells. Using deep sequencing normalized with unique cDNA molecular identifiers, the study measured how TCR beta repertoire diversity changes with age. The donors were divided into four age groups: young (average around 15 years), middle-aged (approximately 39), aged (about 61) and long-lived (82). Donors of different ages were randomly distributed across sequencing lanes to avoid experimental bias. Using the same blood draw, the study looked at two additional independent replicas of 1 million unique cDNA reads for two donors, one aged 18 to 30 and the other aged 80 or older. Paper-wide results and their limitations: Estimates of total diversity based on one million sequenced T cells were considered lower bounds and underestimates. Since profiling was done on bulk unsorted PBMCs, naive and antigen-experienced compartments could not be conclusively compared. The CMV infection status of donors was not known, potentially confounding age-related changes in expanded clonotypes. Observed TCR beta diversity per million T cells fell roughly linearly with age, and a significant reduction was already apparent by age roughly 40. A strong correlation was found between observed TCR beta diversity and the percentage of naive T cells measured by flow cytometry. Compared with the aged group, the long-lived group had more naive CD4+ T cells, fewer expanded clones and increased TCR diversity, suggesting age selection.

Systemically healthy Caucasian individuals from Russia, 35 to 40 in total and aged about 6 to 90 years, were included as donors. Each donor gave ten milliliters of peripheral blood, collected into EDTA-treated Vacutainer tubes. Ficoll-Paque density-gradient centrifugation was used to isolate PBMCs, with at least 7 million per sample. Total RNA, at least 5 micrograms per sample, was extracted from PBMCs with Trizol reagent. Naive CD45RAhigh/CD27high T cell percentages were measured by flow cytometry on a PBMC aliquot from every donor. The library was made by 5' RACE. TCRdb lists the instrument as Illumina HiSeq 2500. The second PCR ran for roughly 7 to 12 cycles and used a J-beta primer mix along with a sample-barcoded 5' primer. A template-switch 5' adaptor carrying 12 random nucleotides introduced a unique molecular identifier onto each TCR beta cDNA molecule. Each sample yielded at least 2.5 million CDR3-containing paired-end reads. All of the RNA was converted into first-strand cDNA using the Mint cDNA synthesis kit, with a TRBC-specific oligonucleotide serving as the primer. Following uracil-DNA glycosylase treatment, all cDNA underwent a first 18-cycle PCR with the universal primers M1SS and BC2_uni_R. Per the source publication's procedure: Normalization of each sample was performed by random selection of 1 million high-quality reads, each carrying a distinct molecular identifier. Instead of being binned into consensus sequences, reads that shared molecular identifiers were thrown out. MiTCR, with a Q25 quality threshold and the strictest error-elimination algorithm, was used for CDR3 identification, clonotype clustering and error correction. Lower-bound total TCR beta diversity was estimated with a nonparametric unseen species model using Euler transformation. In-frame beta chains were kept once TCRdb had trimmed the public reads at Q25 with fastp and called clones with MiXCR. When rows share a CDR3 protein, they turn into one entry using the most common DNA and genes. These V and J calls are TCRdb output, not the study's own analysis. This sample lists 600,000 or so distinct CDR3 sequences; around 31% were detected once. The ten largest clones capture about 15% of the sample.

Cut back by 1 base and 0 bases, the V and J ends lie 12 bases apart. Measured from the cysteine to the phenylalanine, the CDR3 is 16 residues long. Kept here is only the CDR3 DNA, which spans 48 bases and is read in frame from base 1. Per the germline V gene, SGHTA is the CDR1 and FQGNSA is the CDR2. This chain is built from TRBV7-2 and TRBJ1-2, with an unclear D gene assignment. The source material was blood. The source of this sequence is a woman of 80 years or more in good health. For the CDR3, the sequence is CASSLDFQDANYGYTF. In nucleotides, the sequence is TGTGCCAGCAGCTTAGATTTCCAGGACGCTAACTATGGCTACACCTTC.